This T cell receptor (beta chain) was recorded in a study of T cell responses to AZD1222 COVID-19 vaccine. Whole-study findings and limits: Possibly, clonal diversity was underestimated; donors were largely white British and included more females. Nearly half of spike-specific TCRs reportedly target unmutated variant regions. Researchers took repertoire samples only after the peak T cell response had come.

The CDR3 consists of 14 residues. In germline, CDR1 is LNHNV, CDR2 YYDKDF (reference sequence). V dropped 4 bases and J dropped 6 bases, with 15 bases sitting between them. The table came from immunoSEQ multiplex PCR; TCRdb's copy has only in-frame clones and leaves some out. The repertoire consists of approximately 130,000 clones, with 80% to 95% occurring once and the leading ten covering about 1.1%. Regarding this clone: What it binds is unknown.

Both about-4-week and about-12-week second-dose recipients were combined. The sequencing used peripheral blood, collected 28 days after the second AZD1222 dose. The TCR sequence derives from an adult who received the AZD1222 COVID-19 vaccine. The chain recombines TRBV15 with TRBJ1-1; D is perhaps TRBD1 (5 bases). The CDR3 sequence is CATSTILGGAEAFF. CDR3 DNA sequence: TGTGCCACCAGCACGATCCTGGGGGGGGCTGAAGCTTTCTTT.